Below are 20 T cell receptor beta chains sequenced from a single sample in a study of blood T cell repertoires in COVID-19. The table came from immunoSEQ multiplex PCR; TCRdb's copy has only in-frame clones and leaves some out. Among approximately 190,000 clones, around 84% were seen once, and the ten largest hold less than 20%. Sequenced material: peripheral blood. The receptors come from a human donor in a cohort sampled during active COVID-19.

This clone turned up a few times. The chain is built from TRBV19 and TRBJ2-2; 8 positions match TRBD2. Trimming at V came to 5 bases and at J to 5 bases, leaving 7 bases not matched to a gene. CDR1 LNHDA and CDR2 SQIVND come from the germline V gene (reference sequence). The CDR3 runs 15 residues. DNA for the CDR3: TGTGCCAGTAGTGCCTTGGGACTAGGGACCGGGGAGCTGTTTTTT. Protein: CASSALGLGTGELFF. The full variable domain, its missing parts supplied by reference TRBV19 and TRBJ2-2, is DGGITQSPKYLFRKEGQNVTLSCEQNLNHDAMYWYRQDPGQGLRLIYYSQIVNDFQKGDIAEGYSVSREKKESFPLTVTSAQKNPTAFYLCASSALGLGTGELFFGEGSRLTVL.

The chain joins TRBV19 to TRBJ1-4; D uncertain. This CDR3 region has 14 residues. The germline V gene encodes CDR1 LNHDA and CDR2 SQIVND (reference sequence). Trimming stripped 1 base from V and 7 bases from J, with 10 bases between. The CDR3 reads CASSIGGMVEKLFF. The CDR3 DNA reads TGTGCCAGTAGTATAGGAGGGATGGTTGAAAAACTGTTTTTT.

J is TRBJ2-2 and V is TRBV27; D perhaps matches TRBD2 (5 bases). CDR1 is MNHEY, CDR2 SMNVEV, per germline (reference sequence). V was clipped by 9 bases and J by 4 bases, with 12 bases between them. The CDR3 is 13 amino acids. CDR3 nucleotides: TGTGCCAGTCGGAGGTCCGGCACCGGGGAGCTGTTTTTT. Translation: CASRRSGTGELFF.

The genes are TRBV18 and TRBJ2-6; D may be TRBD2 (5 bases). V lost 6 bases and J lost 0, with 9 bases in between. The CDR3 totals 15 residues. The germline V gene has CDR1 KGHSH and CDR2 LQKENI. The CDR3 region is CASSRGSSGANVLTF. The CDR3 region has the DNA TGTGCCAGCTCCCGGGGTTCCTCTGGGGCCAACGTCCTGACTTTC.

The V and J genes are TRBV6-4 and TRBJ1-2; weak D call: TRBD1 (6 bases). This CDR3 comprises 13 residues. From germline, CDR1 is MRHNA and CDR2 SNTAGT. V was shortened by 5 bases and J by 3 bases, with 10 bases between the two germline ends. CDR3: CASSPGVDYGYTF. CDR3 nucleotide sequence: TGTGCCAGCAGTCCAGGGGTGGACTATGGCTACACCTTC.

The CDR3 loop reads CASSVEGTTEAFF. CDR3 DNA: TGCGCCAGCAGTGTGGAGGGGACCACTGAAGCTTTCTTT. The chain uses TRBV10-2 and TRBJ1-1, with a possible D match to TRBD1 (5 bases). V lost 4 bases, J lost 4 bases, and 10 bases lay in between. The CDR3 is made up of 13 amino acids. Germline CDR1 WSHSY, CDR2 SAAADI.

V is TRBV29-1 and J is TRBJ2-7, with 7 bases fitting TRBD2. The CDR3 covers 14 residues. V lost 6 bases and J lost 3; bases outside the gene matches: 11. CDR1 is SQVTM and CDR2 is ANQGSEA in the germline V gene. CDR3 amino acids: CSVTVGGVSYEQYF. DNA for the CDR3: TGCAGCGTGACCGTTGGGGGGGTTAGCTACGAGCAGTACTTC.

The chain has TRBV7-9 and TRBJ1-1; D perhaps matches TRBD1 (6 bases). This CDR3 comprises 14 residues. Germline assignment: CDR1 SEHNR and CDR2 FQNEAQ (reference sequence). V was cut by 4 bases and J by 3 bases, with 12 bases left in between. Here the CDR3 DNA reads TGTGCCAGCAGCTCCCGACAGGAGTACACTGAAGCTTTCTTT. Encoded protein: CASSSRQEYTEAFF.

This chain connects TRBV6-5 to TRBJ2-2, with unresolved D. This CDR3 region has 12 residues. V shed 10 bases and J shed 7 bases, with 13 bases lying between them. Germline V gives CDR1 MNHEY, CDR2 SVGAGI. CDR3 region: CATGLMGGELFF. CDR3 in DNA: TGTGCCACCGGGTTGATGGGCGGGGAGCTGTTTTTT.

The V gene is TRBV6-6, the J gene TRBJ1-2; D unclear. The CDR3 loop spans 14 amino acids. Germline values: CDR1 MNHNY, CDR2 SVGAGI (reference sequence). Trimming removed 6 bases at V and 4 bases at J, with 15 bases between. The CDR3 is CASSRDAAGYGYTF. The CDR3, as DNA: TGTGCCAGCAGCCGGGATGCAGCGGGCTATGGCTACACCTTC.

V and J are TRBV11-3 and TRBJ2-1; 13 nucleotides align to TRBD2. The CDR3 consists of 17 residues. The germline V gene encodes CDR1 SGHNT and CDR2 YENEEA. V was clipped by 3 bases and J by 2 bases; unmatched bases: 4. The CDR3: CASSLGGLAGAYNEQFF. The CDR3 coding sequence is TGTGCCAGCAGCTTGGGCGGACTAGCGGGAGCCTACAATGAGCAGTTCTTC.

CDR3 amino acids: CASSPAGTGSYEQYF. The CDR3 region has the DNA TGTGCCAGTAGCCCTGCGGGGACAGGGTCCTACGAGCAGTACTTC. V and J are TRBV19 and TRBJ2-7; 9 positions match TRBD1. This CDR3 is 15 amino acids long. Germline loops: CDR1 LNHDA, CDR2 SQIVND (reference sequence). V trimming: 6 bases; J trimming: 1 base; junction bases outside the gene matches: 7.

The chain links TRBV5-8 to TRBJ2-7, with 8 bases identical to TRBD1. This CDR3 is 13 amino acids long. The V and J ends lost 3 bases and 8 bases, in that order; junction bases with no gene match: 7. Germline V lookup: CDR1 SGHTS, CDR2 YDEGEE. The CDR3 nucleotides are TGTGCCAGCAGCTCATACGGACAGGGACAGCAGTACGTC. Translated: CASSSYGQGQQYV.

This clone was picked up one time. The chain links TRBV18 to TRBJ2-5; D gene uncertain. The V end lost 4 bases, the J end lost 4 bases, and 7 bases lay between the germline ends. The CDR3 is 12 amino acids. Germline-derived CDR1 and CDR2 are KGHSH and LQKENI. The CDR3 reads CASSRPGETQYF. CDR3 coding DNA: TGTGCCAGCTCACGACCCGGAGAGACCCAGTACTTC.

This chain uses TRBV27 with TRBJ2-3; the D gene is possibly TRBD2 (6 bases). The germline gives CDR1 MNHEY, CDR2 SMNVEV (reference sequence). The germline V and J ends were trimmed by 9 bases and 5 bases, with 9 bases remaining between them. The CDR3 consists of 11 residues. The CDR3 loop reads CASLRGDTQYF. The DNA for the CDR3 is TGTGCCAGTCTGCGGGGAGATACGCAGTATTTT.

The chain links TRBV27 to TRBJ1-6; D perhaps matches TRBD1 (5 bases). V dropped 1 base and J dropped 8 bases, with 18 bases sitting between them. This CDR3 is built from 17 residues. Germline-derived CDR1 and CDR2 are MNHEY and SMNVEV (reference sequence). CDR3 amino acids: CASSLFGVRGADSPLHF. The CDR3 DNA is TGTGCCAGCAGTTTATTTGGGGTAAGGGGCGCTGATTCACCCCTCCACTTT.

This chain joins TRBV9 and TRBJ1-3; D is unresolved. The length of the CDR3 is 13 residues. V was pared by 4 bases and J by 4 bases, with 9 bases between. From germline, CDR1 is SGDLS and CDR2 YYNGEE. DNA of the CDR3: TGTGCCAGCAGCTTCCGAGCGGGAAACACCATATATTTT. Its translation is CASSFRAGNTIYF.

The chain has TRBV28 and TRBJ2-4, with 8 bases fitting TRBD1. The CDR3 length is 17 residues. V was clipped by 3 bases and J by 0 bases; unmatched bases: 7. Germline assignment: CDR1 MDHEN and CDR2 SYDVKM. CDR3 sequence (DNA): TGTGCCAGCAGTTTGACAGGGGTGAGCTTAGCCAAAAACATTCAGTACTTC. It codes for CASSLTGVSLAKNIQYF.

The chain carries TRBV18 and TRBJ1-4; 9 positions agree with TRBD1. Germline CDR1 reads KGHSH; CDR2 reads LQKENI. There are 19 residues in the CDR3. V was pared by 1 base and J by 2 bases, with 11 bases of the junction left unmatched. The CDR3 nucleotides read TGTGCCAGCTCACCACGGACAGGGGATGGTTTAAGCACTAATGAAAAACTGTTTTTT. This gives the protein CASSPRTGDGLSTNEKLFF.

The V gene is TRBV10-1, the J gene TRBJ2-5; a weak D match, TRBD1 (5 bases). The CDR3 totals 13 residues. Germline CDR1 reads WNHNN; CDR2 reads SYGVQD (reference sequence). V lost 5 bases and J 5 bases, leaving 12 bases between the germline ends. CDR3 sequence: CASSSTGIETQYF. In DNA, the CDR3 is TGCGCCAGCAGTTCCACAGGAATCGAGACCCAGTACTTC.